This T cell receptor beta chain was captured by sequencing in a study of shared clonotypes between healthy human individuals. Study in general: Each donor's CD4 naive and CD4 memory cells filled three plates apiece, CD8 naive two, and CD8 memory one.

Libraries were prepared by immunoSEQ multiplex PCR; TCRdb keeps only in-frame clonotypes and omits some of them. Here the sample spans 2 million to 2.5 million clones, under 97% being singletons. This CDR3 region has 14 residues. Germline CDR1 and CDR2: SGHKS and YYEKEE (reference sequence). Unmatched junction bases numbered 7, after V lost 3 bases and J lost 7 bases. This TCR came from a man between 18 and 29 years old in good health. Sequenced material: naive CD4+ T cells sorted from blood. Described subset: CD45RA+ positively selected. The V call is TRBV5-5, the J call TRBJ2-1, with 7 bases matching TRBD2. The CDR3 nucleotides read TGTGCCAGCAGCTCCCGGCTAGCGGTTAATGAGCAGTTCTTC. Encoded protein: CASSSRLAVNEQFF. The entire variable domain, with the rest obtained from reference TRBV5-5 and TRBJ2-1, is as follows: DAGVTQSPTHLIKTRGQQVTLRCSPISGHKSVSWYQQVLGQGPQFIFQYYEKEERGRGNFPDRFSARQFPNYSSELNVNALLLGDSALYLCASSSRLAVNEQFFGPGTRLTVL.